This T cell receptor (beta chain) was obtained from a study of monozygotic twins with cystic fibrosis. Notes on this clone: The antigen is not known.

Some clones are missing from TCRdb's copy, which holds only in-frame ones; the method was immunoSEQ multiplex PCR. Here the sample spans about 22,000 clones, just under 90% being singletons. Study-level points and caveats: Co-twins had the most similar V usage for 13 of 16 pairs, J for 8. Clonality was generally low (median roughly 0.009), higher in the most severe patients. Age, concordance and disease severity did not associate with shared CDR3 numbers. Unrelated CF individuals shared fewer identical clonotypes than monozygotic CF twins.

V shed 1 base and J shed 10 bases, with 14 bases lying between them. Germline V gives CDR1 SGHDN, CDR2 FVKESK. The CDR3 covers 13 residues. The specimen was blood. The clonotype originates from a woman between 25 and 40 years old with cystic fibrosis. The chain joins TRBV14 to TRBJ2-7, with D possibly being TRBD1 or TRBD2 (5 bases each). CDR3 in amino acids: CASSQGEGRGQYF. DNA for the CDR3: TGTGCCAGCAGCCAAGGTGAGGGCCGGGGCCAGTACTTC.